This entry is about one TCR beta chain. The antigen is undetermined. TCRB transcripts that were expressed got sequenced, as all of the isolated RNA had been reverse transcribed. This table comes from immunoSEQ multiplex PCR, and its TCRdb copy is limited to in-frame clones, with some not included. The sample lists approximately 300,000 clones; 8% to 13% were seen once. The data belong to a study of beta chain features in type 1 diabetes. Study findings and constraints: Shorter TCRB CDR3s, moderately but significantly so, were found in Type 1 diabetes patients in all four CD4+ subsets.

The germline CDR1 and CDR2 sequences are MDHEN and SYDVKM. This CDR3 has 15 amino acids. Trimming pared 2 bases from V and 5 bases from J, leaving 13 bases between. The TCR sequence derives from a woman aged 25 to 39 in good health. The V gene is TRBV28, the J gene TRBJ2-1; D remains unclear. Sequencing was performed on naive CD4+ T cells from blood. CDR3 amino acids: CASSLGQFPHNEQFF. As DNA, the CDR3 is TGTGCCAGCAGTTTAGGGCAGTTCCCCCACAATGAGCAGTTCTTC. Drawing the rest from reference TRBV28 and TRBJ2-1, the complete variable domain is DVKVTQSSRYLVKRTGEKVFLECVQDMDHENMFWYRQDPGLGLRLIYFSYDVKMKEKGDIPEGYSVSREKKERFSLILESASTNQTSMYLCASSLGQFPHNEQFFGPGTRLTVL.